This paragraph covers one T cell receptor beta chain sequence. This entry is derived from a study of radiotherapy plus CTLA-4 blockade in lung cancer. TCRdb's copy holds only in-frame clones and misses some; the assay was immunoSEQ multiplex PCR. The sample includes around 44,000 clones, more than 70% of them seen just once. Those patients who had chemo-refractory metastatic non-small-cell lung cancer were given focal radiation along with CTLA-4 blockade through ipilimumab. V trimming: 11 bases; J trimming: 8 bases; junction bases outside the gene matches: 23. This CDR3 contains 16 residues. Germline assignment: CDR1 WNHNN and CDR2 SYGVQD (reference sequence).

This sample comprised peripheral blood, obtained from a patient treated with radiotherapy plus ipilimumab. The TCR comes from a human donor with non-small cell lung cancer whose response to radiotherapy plus ipilimumab could not be evaluated. The V call is TRBV10-1, the J call TRBJ1-2; 7 nucleotides match TRBD1. The CDR3 region is CAPDPSRGTESKGYTF. The DNA for the CDR3 is TGCGCCCCCGACCCCTCCAGAGGGACAGAAAGTAAAGGCTACACCTTC.